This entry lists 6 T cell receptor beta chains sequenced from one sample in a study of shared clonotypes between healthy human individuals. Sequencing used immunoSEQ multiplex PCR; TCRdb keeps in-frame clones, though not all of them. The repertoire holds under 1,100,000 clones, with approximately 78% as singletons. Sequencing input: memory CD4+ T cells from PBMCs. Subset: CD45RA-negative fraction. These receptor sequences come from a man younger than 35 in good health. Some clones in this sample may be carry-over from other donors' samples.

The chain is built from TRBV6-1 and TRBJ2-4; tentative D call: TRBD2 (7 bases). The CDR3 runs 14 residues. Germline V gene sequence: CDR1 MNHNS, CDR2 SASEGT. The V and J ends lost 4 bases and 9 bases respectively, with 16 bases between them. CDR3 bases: TGTGCCAGCAGTGCCCGAGGGGGGGGAGTCATTCAGTACTTC. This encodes CASSARGGGVIQYF.

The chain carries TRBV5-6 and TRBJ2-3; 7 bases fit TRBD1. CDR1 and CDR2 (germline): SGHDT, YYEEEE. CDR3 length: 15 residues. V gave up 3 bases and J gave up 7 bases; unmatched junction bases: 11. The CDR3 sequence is CASSSGTATIYTQYF. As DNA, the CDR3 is TGTGCCAGCAGCTCTGGGACAGCTACCATATATACGCAGTATTTT.

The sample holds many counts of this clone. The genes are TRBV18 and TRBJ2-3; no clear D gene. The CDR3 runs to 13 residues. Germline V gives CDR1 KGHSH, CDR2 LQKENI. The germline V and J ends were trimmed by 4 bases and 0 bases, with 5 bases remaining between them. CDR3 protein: CASSHSSTDTQYF. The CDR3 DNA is TGTGCCAGCTCACACAGTAGCACAGATACGCAGTATTTT.

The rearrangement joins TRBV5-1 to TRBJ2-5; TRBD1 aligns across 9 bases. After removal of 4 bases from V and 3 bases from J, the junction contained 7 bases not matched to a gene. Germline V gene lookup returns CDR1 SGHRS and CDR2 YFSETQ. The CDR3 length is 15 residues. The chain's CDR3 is CASSKTGTGKETQYF. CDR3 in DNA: TGCGCCAGCAGCAAGACCGGGACAGGGAAAGAGACCCAGTACTTC.

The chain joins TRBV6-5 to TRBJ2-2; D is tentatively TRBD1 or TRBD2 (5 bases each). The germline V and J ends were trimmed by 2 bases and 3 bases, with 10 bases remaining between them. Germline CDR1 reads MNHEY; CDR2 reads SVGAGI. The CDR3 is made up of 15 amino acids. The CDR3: CASSYPGRDTGELFF. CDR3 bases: TGTGCCAGCAGTTACCCGGGACGAGACACCGGGGAGCTGTTTTTT.

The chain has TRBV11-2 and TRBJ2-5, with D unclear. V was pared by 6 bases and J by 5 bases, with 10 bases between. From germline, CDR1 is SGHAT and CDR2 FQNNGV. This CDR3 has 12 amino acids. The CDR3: CASRPTGETQYF. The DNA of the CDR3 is TGTGCCAGCAGACCAACCGGGGAGACCCAGTACTTC.